This TCR beta chain was observed in a study of CD8+ T cells in alopecia areata. Treatment denoted: oral pan-JAK inhibitor, 5-10 mg twice daily. The V and J ends lost 4 bases and 1 base, in that order; junction bases with no gene match: 8. The CDR3 length is 15 residues. Germline V lookup: CDR1 GTSNPN, CDR2 SVGIG (reference sequence). Extracted from the samples, RNA was reverse transcribed into cDNA to serve as the sequencing template. Measured with immunoSEQ multiplex PCR; TCRdb has only the in-frame clones, and not every one. The sample yields about 200,000 clones, 58% seen once. The material was CD4+ T cells sorted from blood, obtained at week 24, from a patient treated with tofacitinib. J is TRBJ2-3 and V is TRBV30; the match to TRBD1 covers 7 bases. This TCR was sampled from a human donor with alopecia areata. The CDR3 loop reads CAWIFRQGGTDTQYF. CDR3 bases: TGTGCCTGGATCTTTAGACAGGGCGGCACAGATACGCAGTATTTT.